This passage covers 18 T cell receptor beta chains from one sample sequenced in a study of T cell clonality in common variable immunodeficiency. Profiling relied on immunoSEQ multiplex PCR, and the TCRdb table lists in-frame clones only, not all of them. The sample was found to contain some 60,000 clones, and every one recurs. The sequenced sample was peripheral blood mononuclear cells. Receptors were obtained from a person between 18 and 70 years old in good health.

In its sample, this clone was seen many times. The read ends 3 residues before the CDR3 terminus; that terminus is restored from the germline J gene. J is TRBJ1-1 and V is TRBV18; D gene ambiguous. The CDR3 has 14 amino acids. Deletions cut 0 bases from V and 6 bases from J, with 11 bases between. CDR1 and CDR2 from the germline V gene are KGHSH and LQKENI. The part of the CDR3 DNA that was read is TGTGCCAGCTCACCACCGGCTCAGGTCCCTGAA. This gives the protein CASSPPAQVPE. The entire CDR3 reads CASSPPAQVPEAFF.

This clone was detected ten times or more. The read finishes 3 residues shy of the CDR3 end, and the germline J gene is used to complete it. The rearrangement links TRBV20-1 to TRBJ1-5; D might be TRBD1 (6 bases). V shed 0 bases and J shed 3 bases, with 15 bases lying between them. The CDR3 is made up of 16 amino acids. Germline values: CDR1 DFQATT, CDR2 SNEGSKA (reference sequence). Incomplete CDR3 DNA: TGCAGTGCTAGAGAGACCCCGGACAGAGACAATCAGCCC. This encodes CSARETPDRDNQP. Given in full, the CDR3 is CSARETPDRDNQPQHF.

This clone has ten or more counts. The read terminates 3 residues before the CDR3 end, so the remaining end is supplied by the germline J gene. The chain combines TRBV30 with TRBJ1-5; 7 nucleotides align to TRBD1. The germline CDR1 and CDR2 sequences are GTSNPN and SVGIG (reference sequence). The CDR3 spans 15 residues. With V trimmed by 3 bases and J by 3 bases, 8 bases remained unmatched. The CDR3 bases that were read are TGTGCCTGGAGCAGGGACAGTACGTACAATCAGCCC. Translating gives CAWSRDSTYNQP. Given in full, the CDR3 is CAWSRDSTYNQPQHF.

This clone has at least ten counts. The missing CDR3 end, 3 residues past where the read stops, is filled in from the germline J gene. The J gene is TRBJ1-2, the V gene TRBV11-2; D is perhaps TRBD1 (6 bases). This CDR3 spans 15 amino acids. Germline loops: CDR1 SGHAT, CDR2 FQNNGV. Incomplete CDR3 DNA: TGTGCCAGCAGCTTAGATGGGCAGGGGATCCGAGGC. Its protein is CASSLDGQGIRG. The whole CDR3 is CASSLDGQGIRGYTF.

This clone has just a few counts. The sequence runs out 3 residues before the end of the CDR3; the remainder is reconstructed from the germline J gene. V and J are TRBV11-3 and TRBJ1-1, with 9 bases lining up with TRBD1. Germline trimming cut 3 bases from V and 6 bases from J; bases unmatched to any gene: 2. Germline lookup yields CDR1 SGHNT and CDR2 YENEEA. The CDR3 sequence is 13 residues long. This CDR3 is CASSFRQGAEAFF. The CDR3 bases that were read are TGTGCCAGCAGCTTTCGACAGGGGGCTGAA. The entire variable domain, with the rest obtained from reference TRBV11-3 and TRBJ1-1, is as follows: EAGVVQSPRYKIIEKKQPVAFWCNPISGHNTLYWYLQNLGQGPELLIRYENEEAVDDSQLPKDRFSAERLKGVDSTLKIQPAELGDSAVYLCASSFRQGAEAFFGQGTRLTVV.

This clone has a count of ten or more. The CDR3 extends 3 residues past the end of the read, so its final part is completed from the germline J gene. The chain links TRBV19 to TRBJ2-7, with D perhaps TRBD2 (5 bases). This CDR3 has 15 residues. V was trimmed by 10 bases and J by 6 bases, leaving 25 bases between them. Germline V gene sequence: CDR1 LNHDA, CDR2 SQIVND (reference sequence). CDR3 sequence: CATKSSSGGRVEQYF. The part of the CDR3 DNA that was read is TGTGCCACCAAGAGCTCGAGCGGTGGGAGAGTCGAG.

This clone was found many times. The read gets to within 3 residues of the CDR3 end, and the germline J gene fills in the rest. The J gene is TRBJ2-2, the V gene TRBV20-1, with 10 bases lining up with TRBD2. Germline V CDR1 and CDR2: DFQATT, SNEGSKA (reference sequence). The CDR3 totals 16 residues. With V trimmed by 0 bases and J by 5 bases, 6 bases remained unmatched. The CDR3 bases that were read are TGCAGTGCTAGAGATGCCCTAGCGGGAGAGACCGGGGAG. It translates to CSARDALAGETGE. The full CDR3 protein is CSARDALAGETGELFF.

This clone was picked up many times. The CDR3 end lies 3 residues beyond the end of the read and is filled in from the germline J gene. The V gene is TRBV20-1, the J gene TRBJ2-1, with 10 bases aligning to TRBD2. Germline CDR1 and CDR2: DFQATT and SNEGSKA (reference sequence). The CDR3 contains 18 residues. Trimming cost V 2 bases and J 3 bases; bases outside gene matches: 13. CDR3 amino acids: CSARPGAAGTSVYNEQFF. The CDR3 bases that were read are TGCAGTGCTAGACCTGGGGCGGCCGGGACTAGCGTCTACAATGAG.

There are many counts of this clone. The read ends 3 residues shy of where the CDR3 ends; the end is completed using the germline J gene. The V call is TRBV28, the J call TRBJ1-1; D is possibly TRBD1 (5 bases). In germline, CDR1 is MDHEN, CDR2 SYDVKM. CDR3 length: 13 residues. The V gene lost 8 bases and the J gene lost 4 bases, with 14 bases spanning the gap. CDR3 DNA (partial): TGTGCCAGCCGCGTGAGGGGAGGCACTGAA. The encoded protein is CASRVRGGTE. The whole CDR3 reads CASRVRGGTEAFF.

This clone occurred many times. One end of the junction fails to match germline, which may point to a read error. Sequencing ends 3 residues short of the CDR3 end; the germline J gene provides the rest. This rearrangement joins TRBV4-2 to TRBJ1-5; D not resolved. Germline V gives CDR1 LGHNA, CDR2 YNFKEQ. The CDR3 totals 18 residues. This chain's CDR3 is CASSQDLLAGWDNQPQHF. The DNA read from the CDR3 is TGCGCCAGCAGCCAAGATCTGTTAGCGGGATGGGACAATCAGCCC.

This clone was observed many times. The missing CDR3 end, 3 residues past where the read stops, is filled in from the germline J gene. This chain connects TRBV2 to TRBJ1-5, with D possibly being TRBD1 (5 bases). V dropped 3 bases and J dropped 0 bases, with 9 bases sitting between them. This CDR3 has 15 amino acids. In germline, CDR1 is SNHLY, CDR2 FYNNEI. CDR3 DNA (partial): TGTGCCAGCAGTGAGGGGCGTTTTAGCAATCAGCCC. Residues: CASSEGRFSNQP. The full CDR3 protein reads CASSEGRFSNQPQHF.

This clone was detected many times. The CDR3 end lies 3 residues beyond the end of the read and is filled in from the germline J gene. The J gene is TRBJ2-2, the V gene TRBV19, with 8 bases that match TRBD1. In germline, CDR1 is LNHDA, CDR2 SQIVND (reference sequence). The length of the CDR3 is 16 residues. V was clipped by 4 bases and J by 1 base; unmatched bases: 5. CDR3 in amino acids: CASSKSGTGNTGELFF. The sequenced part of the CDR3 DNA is TGTGCCAGTAGTAAATCCGGGACAGGGAACACCGGGGAG.

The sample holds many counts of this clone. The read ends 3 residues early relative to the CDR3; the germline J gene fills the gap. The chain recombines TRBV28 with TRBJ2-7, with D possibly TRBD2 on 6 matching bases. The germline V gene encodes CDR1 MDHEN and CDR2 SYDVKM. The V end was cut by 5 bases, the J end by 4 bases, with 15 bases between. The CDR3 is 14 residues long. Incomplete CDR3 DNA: TGTGCCAGCAGTCCTCCCCCAGGGAGGTACGAG. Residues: CASSPPPGRYE. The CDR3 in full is CASSPPPGRYEQYF.

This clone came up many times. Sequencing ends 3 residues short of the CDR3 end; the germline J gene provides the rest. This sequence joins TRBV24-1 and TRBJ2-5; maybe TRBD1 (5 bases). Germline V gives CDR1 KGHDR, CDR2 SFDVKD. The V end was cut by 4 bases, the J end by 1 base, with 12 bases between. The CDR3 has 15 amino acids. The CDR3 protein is CATSERTDSQETQYF. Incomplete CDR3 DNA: TGTGCCACCAGTGAACGGACCGACAGCCAAGAGACC.

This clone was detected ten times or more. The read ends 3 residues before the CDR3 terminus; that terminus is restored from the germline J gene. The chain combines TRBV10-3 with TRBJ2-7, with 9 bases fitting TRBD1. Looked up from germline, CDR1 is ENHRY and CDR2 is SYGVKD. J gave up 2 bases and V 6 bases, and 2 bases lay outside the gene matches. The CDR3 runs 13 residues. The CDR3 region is CAISRDRAYEQYF. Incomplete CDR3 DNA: TGTGCCATCAGCAGGGACAGGGCCTACGAG.

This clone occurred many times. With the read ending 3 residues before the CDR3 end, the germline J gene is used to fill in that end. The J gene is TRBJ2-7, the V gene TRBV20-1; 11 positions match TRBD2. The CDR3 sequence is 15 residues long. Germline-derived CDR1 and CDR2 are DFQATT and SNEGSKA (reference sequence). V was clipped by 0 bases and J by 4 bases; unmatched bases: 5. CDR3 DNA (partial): TGCAGTGCTAGAGATGGCACTAGCGGGAGATACGAG. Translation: CSARDGTSGRYE. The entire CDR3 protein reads CSARDGTSGRYEQYF.

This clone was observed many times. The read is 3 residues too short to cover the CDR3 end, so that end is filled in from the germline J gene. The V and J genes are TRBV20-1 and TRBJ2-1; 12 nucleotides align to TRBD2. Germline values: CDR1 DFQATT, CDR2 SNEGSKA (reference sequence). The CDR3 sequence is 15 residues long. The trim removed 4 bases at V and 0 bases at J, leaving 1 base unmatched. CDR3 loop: CSAKTSGSSYNEQFF. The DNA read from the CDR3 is TGCAGTGCTAAGACTAGCGGGAGCTCCTACAATGAG.

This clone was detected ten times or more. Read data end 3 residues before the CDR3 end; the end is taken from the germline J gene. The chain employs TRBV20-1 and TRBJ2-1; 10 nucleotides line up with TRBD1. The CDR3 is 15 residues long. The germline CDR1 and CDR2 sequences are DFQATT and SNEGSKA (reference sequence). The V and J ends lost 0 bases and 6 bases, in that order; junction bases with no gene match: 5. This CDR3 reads CSARDWDRGSNEQFF. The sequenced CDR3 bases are TGCAGTGCTAGAGATTGGGACAGGGGATCCAATGAG.